This paragraph covers one TCR beta chain sequence. The antigen remains unidentified. The sample originates from a study of PD-1 blockade in classical Hodgkin lymphoma. Study results and caveats: Healthy donors reportedly exceeded newly diagnosed patients in baseline TCR diversity. With respect to the repertoire differences, their causes, possibly disease activity or prior therapy, remain undefined. Prior to therapy, complete responders displayed diversity much like that of newly diagnosed patients.

Germline V lookup: CDR1 MNHEY, CDR2 SMNVEV (reference sequence). After removal of 4 bases from V and 9 bases from J, the junction contained 11 bases not matched to a gene. The CDR3 is made up of 16 amino acids. Method: immunoSEQ multiplex PCR; TCRdb's copy keeps in-frame clones and lacks some. The sample shows fewer than 15,000 clones, 75% to 90% of them seen only once. Time point here: cycle 4 day 1 (C4D1), after six to seven weeks of nivolumab. All the patients suffered relapse after autologous stem cell transplantation, and brentuximab vedotin exposure differed. By magnetic negative selection, CD8+ T cells were isolated from the thawed PBMCs. Classification of best responses gave complete response, partial response or progressive disease.

The sequencing here drew on CD8+ T cells from blood, taken before the fourth cycle of nivolumab. V usage is TRBV27 and J usage is TRBJ2-1; 11 bases map to TRBD2. The TCR originated in a human donor with classical Hodgkin lymphoma. This CDR3 is CASSSPTSGSRGEQFF. CDR3 nucleotide sequence: TGTGCCAGCAGTTCACCTACTAGCGGGAGCAGAGGTGAGCAGTTCTTC.